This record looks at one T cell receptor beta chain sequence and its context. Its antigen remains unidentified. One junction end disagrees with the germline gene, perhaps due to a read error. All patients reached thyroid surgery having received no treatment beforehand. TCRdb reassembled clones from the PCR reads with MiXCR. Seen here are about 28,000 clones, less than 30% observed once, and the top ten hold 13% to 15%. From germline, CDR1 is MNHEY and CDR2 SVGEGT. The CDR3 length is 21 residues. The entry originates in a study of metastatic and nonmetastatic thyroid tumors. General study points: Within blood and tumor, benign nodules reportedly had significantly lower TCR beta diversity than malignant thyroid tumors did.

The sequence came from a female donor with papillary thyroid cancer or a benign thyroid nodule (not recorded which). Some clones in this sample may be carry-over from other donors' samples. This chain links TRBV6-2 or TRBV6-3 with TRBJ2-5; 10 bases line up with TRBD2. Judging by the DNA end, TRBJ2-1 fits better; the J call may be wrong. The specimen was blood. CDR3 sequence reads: CASPGPIGLAVGLGSHNEQFF. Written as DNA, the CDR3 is TGTGCCAGCCCAGGTCCGATCGGACTAGCGGTGGGTCTAGGCTCCCACAATGAGCAGTTCTTC.